This is a list of T cell receptor beta chains from one sample in a study of T-cell reconstitution after alpha-beta-depleted transplantation in children. TCRdb reanalysed the PCR reads using MiXCR and keeps one entry per CDR3 protein. The data contain just under 550,000 distinct CDR3 sequences, around 20% of them singletons. Sample: PBMCs from the stem cell graft donor, taken from the stem cell graft. Source of these receptors: a human donor who donated a stem cell graft to a child with acute lymphoblastic leukemia. Each CDR3 is given with its conserved first and last residue. D genes are given only for firm matches. The listing skips clone size in some rows; elsewhere it reads once, few, many or a size class.

cdr3_nt	cdr3_aa	clone_size	d_call	j_call	v_call
TGCGCCAGCAGCTTGGATGTGGACAGGGGGGCCCAGTACTTC	CASSLDVDRGAQYF	few	TRBD1	TRBJ2-5	TRBV5-1
TGCGCCAGCAGCTTGTTGGACCGATGGGAGACCCAGTACTTC	CASSLLDRWETQYF	few	NA	TRBJ2-5	TRBV5-1
TGCGCCAGCAGCACCGGACTAGCGGGATGGTCGGATACGCAGTATTTT	CASSTGLAGWSDTQYF	NA	TRBD2	TRBJ2-3	TRBV5-1
TGTGCCAGCAGTGGGGCCAGGGCATACGACAATGAGCAGTTCTTC	CASSGARAYDNEQFF	NA	NA	TRBJ2-1	TRBV2
TGTGCCTGGAGTCGGGGGGTCGAGGCAGGTGAGCAGTTCTTC	CAWSRGVEAGEQFF	few	TRBD2	TRBJ2-1	TRBV30
TGTGCCAGCAGCTTAGCTGCCCTGGGACACCACGGCCTTTCCTACGAGCAGTACTTC	CASSLAALGHHGLSYEQYF	NA	NA	TRBJ2-7	TRBV11-1
TGTGCCAGCAGTGTTGAAGAGGGAGAAGTCAATGAGCAGTTCTTC	CASSVEEGEVNEQFF	few	NA	TRBJ2-1	TRBV6-4
TGTGCCAGCAACTCGAGGGGGACGCAGTATTTT	CASNSRGTQYF	NA	NA	TRBJ2-3	TRBV12-3/TRBV12-4
TGTGCCAGCAGCTTAGCGCTAACTAGCGGGAGATTAAGGAATGAGCAGTTCTTC	CASSLALTSGRLRNEQFF	NA	TRBD2	TRBJ2-1	TRBV7-6
TGTGCCAGTAAACTAGCGGGAAATGAGCAGTTCTTC	CASKLAGNEQFF	NA	TRBD2	TRBJ2-1	TRBV7-3